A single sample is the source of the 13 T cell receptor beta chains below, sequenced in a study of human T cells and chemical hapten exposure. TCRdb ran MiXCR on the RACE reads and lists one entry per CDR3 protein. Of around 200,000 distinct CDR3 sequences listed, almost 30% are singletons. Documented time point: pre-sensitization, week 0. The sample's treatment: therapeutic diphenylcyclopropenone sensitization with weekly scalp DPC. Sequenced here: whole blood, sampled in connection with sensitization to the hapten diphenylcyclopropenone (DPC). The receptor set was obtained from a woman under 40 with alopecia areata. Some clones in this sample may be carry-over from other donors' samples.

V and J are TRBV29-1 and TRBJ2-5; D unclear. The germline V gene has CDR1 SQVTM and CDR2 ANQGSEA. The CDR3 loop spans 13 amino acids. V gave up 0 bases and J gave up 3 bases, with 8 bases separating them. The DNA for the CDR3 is TGCAGCGTTGAAGAACAGCTAGAAGAGACCCAGTACTTC. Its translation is CSVEEQLEETQYF.

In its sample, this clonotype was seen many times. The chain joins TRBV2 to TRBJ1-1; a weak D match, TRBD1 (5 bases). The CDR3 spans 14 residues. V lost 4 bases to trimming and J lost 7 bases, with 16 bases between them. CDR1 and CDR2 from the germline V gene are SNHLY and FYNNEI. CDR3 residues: CASSVSGTSIEAFF. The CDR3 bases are TGTGCCAGCAGTGTTTCCGGGACCTCCATTGAAGCTTTCTTT.

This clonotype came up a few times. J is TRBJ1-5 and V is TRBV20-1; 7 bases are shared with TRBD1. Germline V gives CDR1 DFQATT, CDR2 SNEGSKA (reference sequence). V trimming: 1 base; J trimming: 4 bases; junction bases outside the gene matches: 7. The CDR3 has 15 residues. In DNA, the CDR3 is TGCAGTGCTAGAGGGACAGGATTGGGTAATCAGCCCCAGCATTTT. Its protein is CSARGTGLGNQPQHF.

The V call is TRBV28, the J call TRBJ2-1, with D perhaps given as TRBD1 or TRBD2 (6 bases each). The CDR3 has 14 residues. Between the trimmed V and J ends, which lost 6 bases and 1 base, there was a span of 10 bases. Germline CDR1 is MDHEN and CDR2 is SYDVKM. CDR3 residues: CASRTGASYNEQFF. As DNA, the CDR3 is TGTGCCAGCAGAACGGGGGCATCCTACAATGAGCAGTTCTTC.

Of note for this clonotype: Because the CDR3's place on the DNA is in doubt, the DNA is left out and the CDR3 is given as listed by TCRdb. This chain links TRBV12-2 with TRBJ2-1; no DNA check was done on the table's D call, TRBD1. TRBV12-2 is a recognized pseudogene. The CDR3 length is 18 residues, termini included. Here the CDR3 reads CASPNILVVGQGINEQFF.

CDR3: CASSPLGSGSSYNEQFF. In DNA, the CDR3 is TGCGCCAGCAGTCCCCTGGGTAGCGGGAGCTCCTACAATGAGCAGTTCTTC. The chain links TRBV10-2 to TRBJ2-1; 9 bases map to TRBD2. V trimming: 5 bases; J trimming: 0 bases; junction bases outside the gene matches: 8. Germline CDR1 reads WSHSY; CDR2 reads SAAADI. CDR3 length: 17 amino acids.

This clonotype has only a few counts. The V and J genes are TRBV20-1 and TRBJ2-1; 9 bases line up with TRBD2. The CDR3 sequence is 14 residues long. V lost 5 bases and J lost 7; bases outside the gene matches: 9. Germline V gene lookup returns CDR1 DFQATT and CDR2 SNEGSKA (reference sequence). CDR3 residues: CSAAPAGGLNEQFF. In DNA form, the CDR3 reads TGCAGTGCTGCCCCCGCGGGGGGGCTTAATGAGCAGTTCTTC.

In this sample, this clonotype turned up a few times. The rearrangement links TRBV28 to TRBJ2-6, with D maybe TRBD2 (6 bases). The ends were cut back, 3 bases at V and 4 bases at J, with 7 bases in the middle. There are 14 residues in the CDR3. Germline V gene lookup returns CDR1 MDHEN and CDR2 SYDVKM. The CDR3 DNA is TGTGCCAGCAGTTTGGGGGGAGGGGCCAACGTCCTGACTTTC. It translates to CASSLGGGANVLTF.

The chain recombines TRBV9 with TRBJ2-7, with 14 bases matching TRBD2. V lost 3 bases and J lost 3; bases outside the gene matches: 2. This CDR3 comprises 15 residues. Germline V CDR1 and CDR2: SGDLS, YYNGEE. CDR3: CASSAGLAGDYEQYF. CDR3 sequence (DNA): TGTGCCAGCAGCGCGGGACTAGCGGGGGACTACGAGCAGTACTTC.

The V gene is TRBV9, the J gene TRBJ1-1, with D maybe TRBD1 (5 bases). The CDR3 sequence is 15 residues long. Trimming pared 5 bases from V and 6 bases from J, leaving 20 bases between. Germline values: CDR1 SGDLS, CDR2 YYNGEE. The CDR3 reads CASRLTQGSIPEAFF. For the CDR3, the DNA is TGTGCCAGCAGATTAACCCAGGGTAGTATCCCTGAAGCTTTCTTT.

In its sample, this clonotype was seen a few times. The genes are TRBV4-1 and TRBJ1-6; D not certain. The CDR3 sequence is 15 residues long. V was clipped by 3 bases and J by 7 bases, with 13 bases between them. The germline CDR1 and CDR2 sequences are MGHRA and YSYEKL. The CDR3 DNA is TGCGCCAGCAGCCAGGAGGACGTTCGGAATTCACCCCTCCACTTT. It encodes CASSQEDVRNSPLHF.

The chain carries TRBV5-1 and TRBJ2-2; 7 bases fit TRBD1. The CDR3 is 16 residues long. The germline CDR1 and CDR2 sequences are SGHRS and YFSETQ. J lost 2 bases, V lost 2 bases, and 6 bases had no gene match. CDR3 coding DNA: TGCGCCAGCAGCTTTCTAGGGACAGTTAACACCGGGGAGCTGTTTTTT. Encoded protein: CASSFLGTVNTGELFF.

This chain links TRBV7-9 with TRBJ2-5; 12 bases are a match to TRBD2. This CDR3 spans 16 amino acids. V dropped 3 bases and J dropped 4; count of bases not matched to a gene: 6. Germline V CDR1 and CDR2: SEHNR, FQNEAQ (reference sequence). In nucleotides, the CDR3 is TGTGCCAGCAGCTTCAGACTAGCGGGAGAATCAGAGACCCAGTACTTC. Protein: CASSFRLAGESETQYF.